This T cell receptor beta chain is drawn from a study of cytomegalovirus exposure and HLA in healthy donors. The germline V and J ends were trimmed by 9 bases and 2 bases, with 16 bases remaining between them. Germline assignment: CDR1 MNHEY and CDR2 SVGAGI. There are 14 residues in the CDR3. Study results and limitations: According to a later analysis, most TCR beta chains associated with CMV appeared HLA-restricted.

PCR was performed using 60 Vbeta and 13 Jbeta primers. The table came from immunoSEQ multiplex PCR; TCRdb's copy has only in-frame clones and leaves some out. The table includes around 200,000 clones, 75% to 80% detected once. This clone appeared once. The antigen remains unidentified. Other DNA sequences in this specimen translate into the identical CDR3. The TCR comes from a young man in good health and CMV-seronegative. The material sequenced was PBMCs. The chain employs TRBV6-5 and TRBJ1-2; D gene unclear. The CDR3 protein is CASSALGGNYGYTF. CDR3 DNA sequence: TGTGCCAGTTCCGCTTTGGGAGGGAACTATGGCTACACCTTC.